The rows below give T cell receptor beta chains drawn from one sample of a study of cytomegalovirus exposure and HLA in healthy donors. Sequenced by immunoSEQ multiplex PCR; TCRdb stores in-frame clones only, minus some. The data show 90,000 to 120,000 clones, roughly 82% seen once. Sequencing input: PBMCs. Source of these receptors: a man younger than 40 in good health and CMV-seropositive. CDR3s include the opening cysteine and the closing phenylalanine or tryptophan. D genes are given only for firm matches. Clone size is stated in some rows and not others, as once, few, many or a class when expanded.

NA | few | TRBJ1-2 | TRBV19 | TGTGCCAGTACCCCACGAAGTGGGGGGAGCTATGGCTACACCTTC | CASTPRSGGSYGYTF
TRBD1 | NA | TRBJ2-1 | TRBV4-2 | TGTGCCAGCAGCCCGGGACAGGGGTTTGGGAATGAGCAGTTCTTC | CASSPGQGFGNEQFF
NA | NA | TRBJ1-2 | TRBV9 | TGTGCCAGCAGCGTATCAGCTAACTATGGCTACACCTTC | CASSVSANYGYTF
NA | NA | TRBJ2-1 | TRBV29-1 | TGCAGCGTTGACTTAGCACTCTTACCCTATGAGCAGTTCTTC | CSVDLALLPYEQFF
TRBD2 | NA | TRBJ2-3 | TRBV6-5 | TGTGCCAGCAGCGAGCTAGCGGGGGGGCCAGATACGCAGTATTTT | CASSELAGGPDTQYF
NA | NA | TRBJ2-1 | TRBV18 | TGTGCCAGCTCACCCGGACAGACAGCCAATGAGCAGTTCTTC | CASSPGQTANEQFF
TRBD2 | NA | TRBJ2-3 | TRBV15 | TGTGCCACCAGCAGAGATGAAACGGGGGGGCTGTTCACAGATACGCAGTATTTT | CATSRDETGGLFTDTQYF
NA | NA | TRBJ1-2 | TRBV10-3 | TGTGCCATCAGTGACGGTTTGGGCTACACCTTC | CAISDGLGYTF
NA | NA | TRBJ2-6 | TRBV7-9 | TGTGCCAGCAGCCGAGCTGGGGCAGGGCTCTCTGGGGCCAACGTCCTGACTTTC | CASSRAGAGLSGANVLTF
TRBD2 | few | TRBJ2-5 | TRBV18 | TGTGCCAGCTCACCCCCGCGGGGCGGGGGACTCCAAGAGACCCAGTACTTC | CASSPPRGGGLQETQYF
TRBD2 | NA | TRBJ2-3 | TRBV6-5 | TGTGCCAGCAGTTACTCGGCTAGCGGAACCACAGATACGCAGTATTTT | CASSYSASGTTDTQYF
TRBD2 | once | TRBJ2-4 | TRBV5-1 | TGCGCCAGCAGCGCCACAGGGATCAGCGGGGGAAAAAACAGTCAGTACTTC | CASSATGISGGKNSQYF
NA | NA | TRBJ2-7 | TRBV7-9 | TGTGCCAGCAGCCAACAGGGTCCGGCCTACGAGCAGTACTTC | CASSQQGPAYEQYF
TRBD1 | NA | TRBJ1-6 | TRBV5-6 | TGTGCCAGCAGCTTGCCGGGACAGGGTTATTCACCCCTCCACTTT | CASSLPGQGYSPLHF
TRBD1 | few | TRBJ1-5 | TRBV7-9 | TGTGCCAGCAGCCTTTGGGACAGGGGGATGGGGCCCCAGCATTTT | CASSLWDRGMGPQHF
NA | NA | TRBJ2-2 | TRBV5-1 | TGCGCCACCCGGAACCGGGACACCAGCCTGGGGAGCACCGGGGAGCTGTTTTTT | CATRNRDTSLGSTGELFF
TRBD1 | NA | TRBJ1-1 | TRBV6-1 | TGTGCCAGCAGAGACAGGGGACAAGCTTTCTTT | CASRDRGQAFF
TRBD2 | NA | TRBJ2-3 | TRBV5-4 | TGTGCCAGCAGCCGCGGACTAGCGGGGGGACAATTCTCAGATACGCAGTATTTT | CASSRGLAGGQFSDTQYF
TRBD1 | few | TRBJ2-7 | TRBV9 | TGTGCCAGCAGCGCAAGGGGGCAGGACACATACGAGCAGTACTTC | CASSARGQDTYEQYF
NA | few | TRBJ1-1 | TRBV18 | TGTGCCAGCTCACTAACAGGAGACCCGAACACTGAAGCTTTCTTT | CASSLTGDPNTEAFF
NA | NA | TRBJ1-2 | TRBV5-6 | TGTGCCAGCAGCTCAGGGTTCAACTATGGCTACACCTTC | CASSSGFNYGYTF
NA | NA | TRBJ1-1 | TRBV6-5 | TGTGCCAGCAGTTACAGAGGGGGCACTGAAGCTTTCTTT | CASSYRGGTEAFF
NA | NA | TRBJ1-6 | TRBV27 | TGTGCCAGCAGTCTATTCTTCAGTGCCAGCTCCTATAATTCACCCCTCCACTTT | CASSLFFSASSYNSPLHF
TRBD1 | NA | TRBJ2-4 | TRBV6-5 | TGTGCCAGCGGGGACAGGGCGAAAGCCAAAAACAGTCAGTACTTC | CASGDRAKAKNSQYF
TRBD2 | NA | TRBJ2-3 | TRBV5-4 | TGTGCCAGCAGCTTCCTAGCGGGGGGGCCAACGACAGATACGCAGTATTTT | CASSFLAGGPTTDTQYF
TRBD2 | NA | TRBJ2-5 | TRBV5-1 | TGCGCCAGCAGCTTACCGGGGGGTAACCAAGAGACCCAGTACTTC | CASSLPGGNQETQYF
NA | NA | TRBJ1-1 | TRBV11-2 | TGTGCCAGCAGCCCAACCCTCGGGGGTAAAGAAGCTTTCTTT | CASSPTLGGKEAFF
NA | NA | TRBJ1-2 | TRBV30 | TGTGCCTGTCACACGGTGGAGGGCTACACCTTC | CACHTVEGYTF
NA | NA | TRBJ2-7 | TRBV4-2 | TGTGCCAGCAGCCAAGGGAGGGAGCAGTACTTC | CASSQGREQYF
TRBD1 | once | TRBJ1-2 | TRBV6-5 | TGTGCCAGCAGTTACTCGAGGGGACAGGGGGACTATGGCTACACCTTC | CASSYSRGQGDYGYTF
NA | NA | TRBJ1-1 | TRBV6-6 | TGTGCCAGCAGTTACTCCCGGGGGAGAGCTTTCTTT | CASSYSRGRAFF
NA | NA | TRBJ1-1 | TRBV18 | TGTGCCAGCTCAGAGGGATTCAGCACTGAAGCTTTCTTT | CASSEGFSTEAFF
NA | few | TRBJ2-6 | TRBV30 | TGTGCCTGCGAACAAGGGGGTGGGGCCAACGGCCTGACTTTC | CACEQGGGANGLTF
NA | NA | TRBJ2-5 | TRBV19 | TGTGCCAGTACCCTTACGGGGGGCTCGGTAGAGACCCAGTACTTC | CASTLTGGSVETQYF
TRBD1 | NA | TRBJ2-7 | TRBV5-1 | TGCGCCAGCAGCTTCGGACAGGGGCCCTACGAGCAGTACTTC | CASSFGQGPYEQYF
NA | few | TRBJ2-3 | TRBV10-3 | TGTGCCATCAGTGATGTAGCGCTCAGCACAGATACGCAGTATTTT | CAISDVALSTDTQYF
NA | NA | TRBJ2-7 | TRBV9 | TGTGCCAGCAGCCCCCCAGACGCGGGCTACGAGCAGTACTTC | CASSPPDAGYEQYF
TRBD2 | many | TRBJ2-7 | TRBV6-1 | TGTGCCAGCTCGGGAGGGGATATGAACGAGCAGTACTTC | CASSGGDMNEQYF
NA | NA | TRBJ2-5 | TRBV5-1 | TGCGCCAGCAGCAGCTATAGGCGGGAGACCCAGTACTTC | CASSSYRRETQYF
TRBD2 | NA | TRBJ2-1 | TRBV10-1 | TGCGCCAGCAGTGACTCCGCTAGCGGGGGCATAGAGCAGTTCTTC | CASSDSASGGIEQFF
NA | NA | TRBJ2-2 | TRBV30 | TGTGCCTGGAGTGTATCGGTTGGGAACACCGGGGAGCTGTTTTTT | CAWSVSVGNTGELFF
NA | NA | TRBJ1-5 | TRBV5-1 | TGCGCCAGCAGCTTGAATGGAGATCAATGGCCCCAGCATTTT | CASSLNGDQWPQHF
NA | few | TRBJ1-1 | TRBV20-1 | TGCAGTGCTAGAGTTAGCACTGAAGCTTTCTTT | CSARVSTEAFF
TRBD1 | NA | TRBJ2-3 | TRBV7-3 | TGTGCCAGCAGCCGACAGGGGGTAGGAGATACGCAGTATTTT | CASSRQGVGDTQYF
TRBD2 | NA | TRBJ2-3 | TRBV5-4 | TGTGCCAGCAGCTTGGGGAATGGCGGGGGGGCCTATACGCAGTATTTT | CASSLGNGGGAYTQYF
NA | NA | TRBJ2-2 | TRBV2 | TGTGCCAGCACCGGACTGGGACTTCTGAACACCGGGGAGCTGTTTTTT | CASTGLGLLNTGELFF
NA | NA | TRBJ1-6 | TRBV19 | TGTGCCAGTAGCCCCGTTACTCCGAATTCACCCCTCCACTTT | CASSPVTPNSPLHF
TRBD1 | NA | TRBJ2-7 | TRBV30 | TGTGCCTGGAGTGTGAACCTAGTTCCGTCGACAGGGGGCCGCGGGCAGTACTTC | CAWSVNLVPSTGGRGQYF
TRBD1 | NA | TRBJ2-2 | TRBV25-1 | TGTGCCAGCAGAGAAAGACAGGGTAACACCGGGGAGCTGTTTTTT | CASRERQGNTGELFF
TRBD1 | NA | TRBJ1-1 | TRBV30 | TGTGCCGGACAGGGATTTCAAGAAGCTTTCTTT | CAGQGFQEAFF
NA | NA | TRBJ1-6 | TRBV5-4 | TGTGCCAGCAGCCCCCGGGAGGGAAGGGGCGCACCCCTCCACTTT | CASSPREGRGAPLHF
NA | NA | TRBJ2-7 | TRBV6-5 | TGTGCCAGCAGTTACTCGAAGGACGGGGCCTACGAGCAGTACTTC | CASSYSKDGAYEQYF
TRBD1 | NA | TRBJ1-5 | TRBV18 | TGTGCCAGCTCAACCGGGACAGGGGTTCAGCCCCAGCATTTT | CASSTGTGVQPQHF
NA | few | TRBJ1-5 | TRBV2 | TGTGCCAGCAGTGAAGCGGGAGGGTGGGTAAGCAATCAGCCCCAGCATTTT | CASSEAGGWVSNQPQHF
NA | once | TRBJ1-3 | TRBV7-9 | TGTGCCAGCAGCCCAGCGGGGGGGCTCGGAAACACCATATATTTT | CASSPAGGLGNTIYF
NA | NA | TRBJ1-1 | TRBV19 | TGTGCCAGTAGCTCGGTGGAGGGGTTCACCCCTGAAGCTTTCTTT | CASSSVEGFTPEAFF